This T cell receptor beta chain came from a study of response to subunit inactivated influenza vaccine. Study results and limitations: Each seasonal influenza vaccination, the authors suggested, recruits few new T cells.

TCRdb passed the RT-PCR reads through MiXCR, listing each CDR3 protein once. The sample includes around 580,000 distinct CDR3 sequences, around 11% seen only once; the top ten take about a tenth. The CDR3 is made up of 17 amino acids. With 3 bases clipped from V and 4 bases from J, the junction kept 5 bases outside the gene matches. The germline gives CDR1 SGHRS, CDR2 YFSETQ. This clonotype was picked up many times. Antigen unknown. The TCR was taken from a man aged 45 to 65 who received an inactivated influenza vaccine. This sample comprised PBMCs from blood, obtained on the day of vaccination. The gene calls are TRBV5-1 and TRBJ2-1; 15 positions match TRBD2. CDR3 nucleotides: TGCGCCAGCAGCTCGCCGGGACTAGCGGGAGGATACAATGAGCAGTTCTTC. Protein product: CASSSPGLAGGYNEQFF. The full variable domain, in which reference TRBV5-1 and TRBJ2-1 provide the parts outside the CDR3, is KAGVTQTPRYLIKTRGQQVTLSCSPISGHRSVSWYQQTPGQGLQFLFEYFSETQRNKGNFPGRFSGRQFSNSRSEMNVSTLELGDSALYLCASSSPGLAGGYNEQFFGPGTRLTVL.